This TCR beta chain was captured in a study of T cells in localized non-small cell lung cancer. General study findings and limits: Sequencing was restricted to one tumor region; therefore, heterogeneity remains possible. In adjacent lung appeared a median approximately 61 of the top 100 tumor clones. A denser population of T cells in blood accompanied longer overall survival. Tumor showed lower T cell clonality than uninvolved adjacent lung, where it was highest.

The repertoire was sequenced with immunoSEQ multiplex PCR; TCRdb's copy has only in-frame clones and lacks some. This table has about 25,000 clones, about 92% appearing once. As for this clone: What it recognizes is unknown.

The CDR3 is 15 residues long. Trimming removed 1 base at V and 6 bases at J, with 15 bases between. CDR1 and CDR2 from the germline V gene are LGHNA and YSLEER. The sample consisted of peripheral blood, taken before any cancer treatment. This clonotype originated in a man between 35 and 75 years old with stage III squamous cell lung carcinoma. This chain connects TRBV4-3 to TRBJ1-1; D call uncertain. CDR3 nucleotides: TGCGCCAGCAGCCAAGGGACTCCCCGGCCCGCTGAAGCTTTCTTT. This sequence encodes CASSQGTPRPAEAFF.